Shown below are 26 T cell receptor beta chains from a single sample sequenced in a study of blood T cell repertoires in COVID-19. Using immunoSEQ multiplex PCR, the repertoire was profiled, and TCRdb retains in-frame clones only, with some absent. The profile shows 60,000 or so clones, 87% of them singletons. Sequencing used peripheral blood. The source is a man in his 60s with active or convalescent COVID-19.

The rearrangement links TRBV7-2 to TRBJ2-2; weak D call: TRBD2 (6 bases). Germline V gene sequence: CDR1 SGHTA, CDR2 FQGNSA. V was pared by 4 bases and J by 7 bases, with 10 bases between. CDR3 length equals 13 residues. CDR3 DNA sequence: TGTGCCAGCAGCTCTAGAGCGGGCGGGGAGCTGTTTTTT. It codes for CASSSRAGGELFF. The entire variable domain, with the rest obtained from reference TRBV7-2 and TRBJ2-2, is as follows: GAGVSQSPSNKVTEKGKDVELRCDPISGHTALYWYRQSLGQGLEFLIYFQGNSAPDKSGLPSDRFSAERTGGSVSTLTIQRTQQEDSAVYLCASSSRAGGELFFGEGSRLTVL.

This sequence joins TRBV19 and TRBJ2-4; D is perhaps TRBD1 (6 bases). CDR3 size: 13 residues. Germline CDR1 reads LNHDA; CDR2 reads SQIVND (reference sequence). The V and J ends lost 6 bases and 8 bases respectively, with 14 bases between them. CDR3 protein: CASRTTGLDIQYF. The CDR3 nucleotides are TGTGCCAGTAGAACTACAGGGTTGGACATTCAGTACTTC. The whole variable domain, remainder taken from reference TRBV19 and TRBJ2-4, is DGGITQSPKYLFRKEGQNVTLSCEQNLNHDAMYWYRQDPGQGLRLIYYSQIVNDFQKGDIAEGYSVSREKKESFPLTVTSAQKNPTAFYLCASRTTGLDIQYFGAGTRLSVL.

V and J are TRBV20-1 and TRBJ1-5, with D perhaps matching TRBD1 (6 bases). There are 14 residues in the CDR3. Germline V gene sequence: CDR1 DFQATT, CDR2 SNEGSKA (reference sequence). Trimming removed 3 bases at V and 5 bases at J, with 14 bases between. This CDR3 reads CSASGTGLYQPQHF. CDR3 nucleotide sequence: TGCAGTGCTAGTGGAACAGGGTTGTATCAGCCCCAGCATTTT.

The chain recombines TRBV5-4 with TRBJ2-5; 11 nucleotides match TRBD2. The germline V gene encodes CDR1 SGHNT and CDR2 YYREEE (reference sequence). The V segment lost 1 base and the J segment 4 bases; nucleotides outside the gene matches: 3. The CDR3 has 15 residues. The CDR3 spells CASSLTSGRSETQYF. DNA for the CDR3: TGTGCCAGCAGCTTGACTAGCGGGAGATCAGAGACCCAGTACTTC.

The CDR3 DNA sequence: TGTGCCAGCAGCGCAAACAGGGGGTCCTACAATGAGCAGTTCTTC. It is translated as CASSANRGSYNEQFF. The V and J genes are TRBV6-5 and TRBJ2-1; 8 bases align to TRBD1. Germline V gene sequence: CDR1 MNHEY, CDR2 SVGAGI. J was trimmed by 1 base and V by 6 bases; bases with no gene match: 5. The CDR3 consists of 15 residues.

The CDR3 region is CSVETGDTEAFF. CDR3 coding DNA: TGCAGCGTTGAAACCGGGGACACTGAAGCTTTCTTT. The J gene is TRBJ1-1, the V gene TRBV29-1; no definite D call. Germline V CDR1 and CDR2: SQVTM, ANQGSEA. V dropped 2 bases and J dropped 3 bases, with 7 bases sitting between them. This CDR3 has 12 residues.

The genes are TRBV18 and TRBJ1-5; D unresolved. The CDR3 is 12 residues long. Germline V gene data show CDR1 as KGHSH and CDR2 as LQKENI. With 6 bases removed from V and 8 bases from J, the gap between germline ends came to 11 bases. In DNA form, the CDR3 reads TGTGCCAGCTCCATAGGGAGAGAGCCCCAGCATTTT. Residues: CASSIGREPQHF. Supplemented by reference TRBV18 and TRBJ1-5, the full variable domain reads NAGVMQNPRHLVRRRGQEARLRCSPMKGHSHVYWYRQLPEEGLKFMVYLQKENIIDESGMPKERFSAEFPKEGPSILRIQQVVRGDSAAYFCASSIGREPQHFGDGTRLSIL.

As regards this clone: Sequence at one end of the junction differs from germline and may be a read error. CDR3 nucleotide sequence: TGTGCATGGACACAGATGAACACTGAAGCTTTCTTT. The encoded protein is CAWTQMNTEAFF. The chain recombines TRBV30 with TRBJ1-1, with D possibly TRBD1 on 5 matching bases. The germline V gene has CDR1 GTSNPN and CDR2 SVGIG (reference sequence). This CDR3 is 12 amino acids long. The full variable domain, completed using reference TRBV30 and TRBJ1-1, is SQTIHQWPATLVQPVGSPLSLECTVEGTSNPNLYWYRQAAGRGLQLLFYSVGIGQISSEVPQNLSASRPQDRQFILSSKKLLLSDSGFYLCAWTQMNTEAFFGQGTRLTVV.

This chain links TRBV11-1 with TRBJ2-6, with 7 bases that match TRBD2. Trimming took 5 bases from V and 2 from J; bases not matched to a gene: 3. Germline-derived CDR1 and CDR2 are SGHAT and FQDESV (reference sequence). The CDR3 sequence is 15 residues long. The CDR3 protein is CASSARGAGANVLTF. The CDR3, as DNA: TGTGCCAGCAGCGCCCGGGGGGCTGGGGCCAACGTCCTGACTTTC.

The chain carries TRBV6-5 and TRBJ2-3; 10 nucleotides agree with TRBD2. The V gene end was trimmed by 7 bases and the J gene end by 6 bases; junction bases not matched to a gene: 7. This CDR3 has 14 amino acids. Germline CDR1 reads MNHEY; CDR2 reads SVGAGI. The CDR3 is CASTSGRPRDTQYF. The DNA for the CDR3 is TGTGCCAGCACTAGCGGGAGACCCCGGGATACGCAGTATTTT.

This chain joins TRBV18 and TRBJ2-5; 7 bases are shared with TRBD1. The CDR3 consists of 14 residues. V shed 4 bases and J 2 bases; nucleotides not matched to a gene: 4. Germline CDR1 is KGHSH and CDR2 is LQKENI. The CDR3, as DNA: TGTGCCAGCTCACAAACAGGGGAGCAAGAGACCCAGTACTTC. Amino acids: CASSQTGEQETQYF.

The rearrangement uses TRBV7-2 and TRBJ2-7; no clear D. CDR1 and CDR2 from the germline V gene are SGHTA and FQGNSA. The ends were cut back, 1 base at V and 3 bases at J, with 7 bases in the middle. There are 13 residues in the CDR3. The CDR3 bases are TGTGCCAGCAGCTTAGTTGCGGACTACGAGCAGTACTTC. Translation: CASSLVADYEQYF.

The chain joins TRBV6-5 to TRBJ1-4; a possible D gene is TRBD1 (6 bases). Deletions cut 9 bases from V and 3 bases from J, with 14 bases between. Germline V gene data show CDR1 as MNHEY and CDR2 as SVGAGI. The CDR3 runs 14 residues. The DNA for the CDR3 is TGTGCCAGTGGAGGCGGGGGCTCTAATGAAAAACTGTTTTTT. Translation: CASGGGGSNEKLFF.

V gene TRBV24-1 combines with J gene TRBJ2-1; perhaps TRBD2 as D (5 bases). The ends were cut back, 0 bases at V and 5 bases at J, with 7 bases in the middle. Germline values: CDR1 KGHDR, CDR2 SFDVKD. The CDR3 totals 14 residues. CDR3 nucleotides: TGTGCCACCAGTGATTTGACCGGGAACAATGAGCAGTTCTTC. Residues: CATSDLTGNNEQFF.

The chain uses TRBV5-1 and TRBJ2-5, with TRBD2 identical over 7 bases. J lost 2 bases, V lost 0 bases, and 4 bases had no gene match. Germline assignment: CDR1 SGHRS and CDR2 YFSETQ. This CDR3 has 15 amino acids. This CDR3 is CASSLAQGGQETQYF. CDR3 bases: TGCGCCAGCAGCTTGGCGCAGGGAGGGCAAGAGACCCAGTACTTC.

This chain connects TRBV19 to TRBJ1-5; no definite D call. Germline assignment: CDR1 LNHDA and CDR2 SQIVND (reference sequence). The CDR3 sequence is 12 residues long. Trimming pared 0 bases from V and 9 bases from J, leaving 6 bases between. The CDR3 DNA is TGTGCCAGTAGTATAGAAGGGAGGCCCCAGCATTTT. Its protein is CASSIEGRPQHF.

The chain carries TRBV5-1 and TRBJ1-4, with D unresolved. Trimming left V 4 bases short and J 6 bases short, with 10 bases between. The CDR3 spans 13 residues. The germline V gene encodes CDR1 SGHRS and CDR2 YFSETQ. The CDR3 DNA sequence: TGCGCCAGCAGCCCTCGGAGGGATGAAAAACTGTTTTTT. Protein: CASSPRRDEKLFF.

The chain is built from TRBV15 and TRBJ1-2; tentatively, D is TRBD1 (6 bases). Germline V gives CDR1 LNHNV, CDR2 YYDKDF (reference sequence). V dropped 1 base and J dropped 0 bases, with 12 bases sitting between them. The CDR3 is 16 residues long. This CDR3 reads CATSRAGTQSNYGYTF. CDR3 sequence (DNA): TGTGCCACCAGCAGAGCCGGGACACAATCTAACTATGGCTACACCTTC.

A single count supports this clone. J is TRBJ1-6 and V is TRBV11-2, with TRBD1 as a possible D gene (5 bases). The CDR3 sequence is 16 residues long. Trimming pared 5 bases from V and 7 bases from J, leaving 18 bases between. Germline V gene lookup returns CDR1 SGHAT and CDR2 FQNNGV. The CDR3 DNA follows: TGTGCCAGCAGCCCCCAGGGCAGGGCGGTCAATTCACCCCTCCACTTT. Its translation is CASSPQGRAVNSPLHF.

The chain uses TRBV6-5 and TRBJ1-1, with TRBD1 as a possible D gene (5 bases). Germline assignment: CDR1 MNHEY and CDR2 SVGAGI. V was cut by 6 bases and J by 4 bases, with 15 bases left in between. The CDR3 has 14 residues. CDR3 amino acids: CASSKPGGSTEAFF. The CDR3 nucleotides are TGTGCCAGCAGCAAACCGGGGGGTTCCACTGAAGCTTTCTTT.

The gene calls are TRBV30 and TRBJ2-5, with TRBD2 matching over 11 bases. Germline values: CDR1 GTSNPN, CDR2 SVGIG (reference sequence). Losses at the gene ends were 3 bases for V and 0 bases for J; bases not matched to a gene: 3. The CDR3 totals 15 residues. CDR3: CAWREGLADQETQYF. The CDR3 region has the DNA TGTGCCTGGAGGGAGGGACTAGCGGACCAAGAGACCCAGTACTTC.

V is TRBV2 and J is TRBJ1-1; TRBD1 might be the D (6 bases). The CDR3 spans 14 residues. Deletions cut 6 bases from V and 1 base from J, with 12 bases between. Germline V gene sequence: CDR1 SNHLY, CDR2 FYNNEI. Here the CDR3 DNA reads TGTGCCAGCAGCCGCAAGACAGGGAACACTGAAGCTTTCTTT. This sequence encodes CASSRKTGNTEAFF.

V and J are TRBV2 and TRBJ2-1; TRBD1 might be the D (5 bases). CDR1 SNHLY and CDR2 FYNNEI come from the germline V gene. The CDR3 extends over 13 amino acids. Trimming cost V 8 bases and J 4 bases, with 12 bases left between them. The CDR3 protein is CASFRQSYNEQFF. As DNA, the CDR3 is TGTGCCAGCTTCCGACAGTCGTACAATGAGCAGTTCTTC.

The chain has TRBV14 and TRBJ2-2; D is perhaps TRBD2 (6 bases). The CDR3 extends over 18 amino acids. V gave up 3 bases and J gave up 4 bases, with 21 bases separating them. Germline values: CDR1 SGHDN, CDR2 FVKESK. The CDR3 loop reads CASSHEKKELAVTGELFF. DNA for the CDR3: TGTGCCAGCAGCCACGAGAAAAAGGAACTAGCAGTCACCGGGGAGCTGTTTTTT.

The V and J genes are TRBV7-2 and TRBJ2-7, with a possible D match to TRBD1 (6 bases). V lost 5 bases to trimming and J lost 9 bases, with 20 bases between them. This CDR3 contains 14 residues. CDR1 is SGHTA and CDR2 is FQGNSA in the germline V gene. In DNA form, the CDR3 reads TGTGCCAGCAGCCCGGGACAAGCCTCCGGTGGGCAGTACTTC. Protein sequence: CASSPGQASGGQYF.

This clone was recorded only once. This chain uses TRBV3-1 (or the pseudogene TRBV3-2) with TRBJ2-2; no reliable D call. V lost 2 bases and J 4 bases, leaving 8 bases between the germline ends. The CDR3 runs 14 residues. Germline V gene data show CDR1 as LGHDT and CDR2 as YNNKEL (reference sequence). The CDR3 coding sequence is TGTGCCAGCAGCCAATTGTCAGTCACCGGGGAGCTGTTTTTT. Its translation: CASSQLSVTGELFF.